What follows are 10 T cell receptor beta chains derived from one specimen sequenced in a study of cytomegalovirus exposure and HLA in healthy donors. Libraries were prepared by immunoSEQ multiplex PCR; TCRdb keeps only in-frame clonotypes and omits some of them. The sample holds about 120,000 clones; approximately 91% are singletons and the top ten take about 4.2%. The material sequenced was PBMCs. These receptors originate from a man aged 18 to 29 in good health and CMV-seropositive.

The CDR3 region is CASSLLSGTKNTGELFF. DNA of the CDR3: TGCGCCAGCAGCTTACTATCCGGGACTAAAAACACCGGGGAGCTGTTTTTT. The rearrangement uses TRBV5-1 and TRBJ2-2, with 7 bases lining up with TRBD2. The J segment lost 2 bases and the V segment lost 2 bases, leaving 9 bases of the junction unmatched. CDR1 SGHRS and CDR2 YFSETQ come from the germline V gene. The length of the CDR3 is 17 residues.

This chain connects TRBV6-5 to TRBJ1-6; D may be TRBD1 (5 bases). Trimming shortened V by 2 bases and J by 10 bases, and 9 bases separated the two germline ends. Germline CDR1 reads MNHEY; CDR2 reads SVGAGI. This CDR3 spans 13 amino acids. The CDR3 coding sequence is TGTGCCAGCAGTTACCAGGGAAGCTCACCCCTCCACTTT. The encoded protein is CASSYQGSSPLHF.

The V gene is TRBV14, the J gene TRBJ2-7, with D hard to call. Trimming removed 1 base at V and 3 bases at J, with 10 bases between. The CDR3 is 14 residues long. Germline CDR1 is SGHDN and CDR2 is FVKESK. CDR3 sequence: CASSQGHALYEQYF. The CDR3 DNA sequence: TGTGCCAGCAGCCAAGGACATGCCCTCTACGAGCAGTACTTC.

The V call is TRBV6-4, the J call TRBJ1-1; possible D gene TRBD1, 6 bases. The V and J ends lost 6 bases and 5 bases respectively, with 16 bases between them. The germline gives CDR1 MRHNA, CDR2 SNTAGT. This CDR3 is built from 14 residues. CDR3 region: CASRDSSRETEAFF. The CDR3 region has the DNA TGTGCCAGCAGGGACAGCTCGAGAGAGACTGAAGCTTTCTTT.

In DNA form, the CDR3 reads TGTGCCAGCAGCCTGGGGGACTCATTCCCGTACGAGCAGTACTTC. As protein: CASSLGDSFPYEQYF. J is TRBJ2-7 and V is TRBV9; D possibly corresponds to TRBD2 (6 bases). Trimming removed 4 bases from V and 4 bases from J, with 18 bases in between. The CDR3 covers 15 residues. CDR1 and CDR2 (germline): SGDLS, YYNGEE.

The chain couples TRBV30 to TRBJ2-7, with 7 bases lining up with TRBD2. With 0 bases clipped from V and 5 bases from J, the junction kept 4 bases outside the gene matches. CDR3 length: 13 residues. Germline V CDR1 and CDR2: GTSNPN, SVGIG (reference sequence). The CDR3 bases are TGTGCCTGGAGTGTAGCGGGGTACCACGAGCAGTACTTC. Residues: CAWSVAGYHEQYF.

This rearrangement joins TRBV27 to TRBJ2-1, with TRBD2 matching over 7 bases. J gave up 9 bases and V 6 bases, and 8 bases lay outside the gene matches. Germline loops: CDR1 MNHEY, CDR2 SMNVEV (reference sequence). This CDR3 region has 13 residues. The chain's CDR3 is CASSRAGVGEQFF. The CDR3 DNA reads TGTGCCAGCAGCCGGGCGGGGGTAGGTGAGCAGTTCTTC.

V is TRBV4-2 and J is TRBJ2-7, with TRBD2 matching 13 bases. CDR3 length: 18 residues. Germline V lookup: CDR1 LGHNA, CDR2 YNFKEQ. Trimming at V came to 4 bases and at J to 1 base, leaving 10 bases not matched to a gene. As DNA, the CDR3 is TGTGCCAGCAGCCCTCACGAGGGACTAGCGGGGAGATCCTACGAGCAGTACTTC. Translated: CASSPHEGLAGRSYEQYF.

The chain joins TRBV25-1 to TRBJ1-1; no clear D gene. In germline, CDR1 is MGHDK, CDR2 SYGVNS. This CDR3 contains 14 residues. The V and J ends lost 1 base and 4 bases respectively, with 10 bases between them. The CDR3 here is CASSESRIGTEAFF. The CDR3 region has the DNA TGTGCCAGCAGTGAATCCAGGATTGGCACTGAAGCTTTCTTT.

This sequence joins TRBV19 and TRBJ2-3; D gene ambiguous. Deletions cut 10 bases from V and 2 bases from J, with 13 bases between. The germline V gene encodes CDR1 LNHDA and CDR2 SQIVND (reference sequence). CDR3 length equals 13 residues. CDR3 in amino acids: CATGRSFTDTQYF. In nucleotides, the CDR3 is TGTGCCACTGGAAGGAGCTTCACAGATACGCAGTATTTT.